The 14 T cell receptor beta chains presented below share a single source sample, sequenced in a study of CD8 T cells in Susac syndrome (dated by TCRdb to between 2019 and 2020). Library construction relied on the immunoSEQ multiplex PCR assay. RNA was extracted using the RNeasy kit, and roughly 0.5 to 1 microgram was reverse transcribed with random hexamers. The public reads were reanalyzed by TCRdb: fastp trimming at Q25, MiXCR alignment, in-frame beta chains only. CDR3 protein sequences are deduplicated, and each keeps its most common genes and DNA. The sample table records roughly 150,000 distinct CDR3 sequences; roughly 95% of these occur just once. The top ten clones comprise 0.15% to 0.2% of the sample. Sequencing was done on a sample of CD4+ T cells from PBMCs. These receptors all come from a human donor with Susac syndrome.

This chain uses TRBV5-1 with TRBJ2-2; 7 nucleotides align to TRBD1. V lost 3 bases and J lost 5; bases outside the gene matches: 7. Germline CDR1 and CDR2: SGHRS and YFSETQ. The CDR3 runs to 15 residues. CDR3 in DNA: TGCGCCAGCAGCTCCCGACAGGGAACGACCGGGGAGCTGTTTTTT. Translating it yields CASSSRQGTTGELFF.

This clonotype was found once. The CDR3 DNA reads as TGTGCCAGCAGTCAAGGGGTGGGCCGACCCCTCCACTTT. This sequence encodes CASSQGVGRPLHF. This chain joins TRBV25-1 and TRBJ1-6; a possible D gene is TRBD1 (5 bases). The germline V gene encodes CDR1 MGHDK and CDR2 SYGVNS. V gave up 5 bases and J gave up 12 bases, with 14 bases separating them. This CDR3 spans 13 amino acids.

This chain uses TRBV15 with TRBJ2-3; 11 nucleotides line up with TRBD2. The CDR3 covers 14 residues. CDR1 is LNHNV, CDR2 YYDKDF, per germline (reference sequence). V shed 8 bases and J 5 bases; nucleotides not matched to a gene: 6. For the CDR3, the DNA is TGTGCCACCGCTAGCGGGGGGCAAGGAGATACGCAGTATTTT. This gives the protein CATASGGQGDTQYF.

This rearrangement joins TRBV7-2 to TRBJ1-5; 7 bases map to TRBD1. With 4 bases clipped from V and 4 bases from J, the junction kept 7 bases outside the gene matches. Germline CDR1 reads SGHTA; CDR2 reads FQGNSA. The CDR3 runs to 15 residues. CDR3 DNA sequence: TGTGCCAGCAGCTCGGACAGGTCTTCTAATCAGCCCCAGCATTTT. This encodes CASSSDRSSNQPQHF.

The chain joins TRBV20-1 to TRBJ2-7, with a weak D call TRBD1 (6 bases). The CDR3 has 12 amino acids. The germline CDR1 and CDR2 sequences are DFQATT and SNEGSKA (reference sequence). Trimming shortened V by 7 bases and J by 3 bases, and 13 bases separated the two germline ends. The CDR3 bases are TGCAGTGTTAGTCAGGACAGCTACGAGCAGTACTTC. Translating it yields CSVSQDSYEQYF.

CDR3 sequence: CATSYRSLLSDNEQFF. DNA of the CDR3: TGTGCCACCAGCTACCGGTCCCTCCTATCGGACAATGAGCAGTTCTTC. The genes are TRBV15 and TRBJ2-1, with D hard to call. In germline, CDR1 is LNHNV, CDR2 YYDKDF (reference sequence). V lost 5 bases and J lost 5, with 19 bases in between. This CDR3 is built from 16 residues.

This chain links TRBV15 with TRBJ2-6; 8 nucleotides align to TRBD1. The CDR3 is made up of 18 amino acids. Per germline, CDR1 LNHNV and CDR2 YYDKDF (reference sequence). Unmatched junction bases numbered 5, after V lost 0 bases and J lost 1 base. The chain's CDR3 is CATSRDRGLTSGANVLTF. The CDR3 DNA reads as TGTGCCACCAGCAGAGACAGGGGGCTTACGTCTGGGGCCAACGTCCTGACTTTC.

The rearrangement joins TRBV7-6 to TRBJ2-5; D is perhaps TRBD1 (6 bases). This CDR3 has 14 residues. Germline V lookup: CDR1 SGHVS, CDR2 FNYEAQ. With 4 bases removed from V and 4 bases from J, the gap between germline ends came to 13 bases. The CDR3 region is CASSSPDRGETQYF. DNA for the CDR3: TGTGCCAGCAGCTCCCCGGACAGAGGAGAGACCCAGTACTTC.

The rearrangement joins TRBV29-1 to TRBJ2-7, with 7 bases fitting TRBD1. This CDR3 has 13 amino acids. The J segment lost 2 bases and the V segment lost 6 bases, leaving 7 bases of the junction unmatched. From germline, CDR1 is SQVTM and CDR2 ANQGSEA. CDR3 nucleotide sequence: TGCAGCGTAGGGACAGTGAACGCCTACGAGCAGTACTTC. Its protein product is CSVGTVNAYEQYF.

The gene calls are TRBV12-3 or TRBV12-4 and TRBJ1-5, with a tentative D call TRBD1 (6 bases). Between the trimmed V and J ends, which lost 4 bases and 7 bases, there was a span of 17 bases. CDR3 length equals 15 residues. The CDR3 reads CASSSGGGVRQPQHF. For the CDR3, the DNA is TGTGCCAGCAGTTCTGGAGGGGGGGTTAGGCAGCCCCAGCATTTT.

The V and J genes are TRBV7-2 and TRBJ2-5; the match to TRBD2 covers 8 bases. The V gene end was trimmed by 1 base and the J gene end by 5 bases; junction bases not matched to a gene: 9. The CDR3 is made up of 16 amino acids. Germline CDR1 is SGHTA and CDR2 is FQGNSA. The CDR3 DNA sequence: TGTGCCAGCAGCTTAGACGGGGGGGCTCCATGGGAGACCCAGTACTTC. Protein product: CASSLDGGAPWETQYF.

This chain connects TRBV7-2 to TRBJ1-2, with D hard to call. Deletions cut 1 base from V and 2 bases from J, with 5 bases between. Germline CDR1 reads SGHTA; CDR2 reads FQGNSA. This CDR3 spans 13 amino acids. The CDR3 sequence is CASSLVRNYGYTF. The CDR3 region has the DNA TGTGCCAGCAGCTTAGTCCGGAACTATGGCTACACCTTC.

The chain employs TRBV29-1 and TRBJ1-1; 9 bases line up with TRBD1. Trimming at V came to 0 bases and at J to 1 base, leaving 0 bases not matched to a gene. Germline V gene data show CDR1 as SQVTM and CDR2 as ANQGSEA. CDR3 length: 14 amino acids. The CDR3 sequence: CSVEEQGANTEAFF. In DNA form, the CDR3 reads TGCAGCGTTGAAGAACAGGGGGCGAACACTGAAGCTTTCTTT.

The chain joins TRBV9 to TRBJ2-5; unclear D gene. CDR3 length: 15 amino acids. V lost 3 bases and J 1 base, leaving 13 bases between the germline ends. CDR1 and CDR2 from the germline V gene are SGDLS and YYNGEE. The CDR3 DNA reads TGTGCCAGCAGCGGATACTCTAGTGTCCAAGAGACCCAGTACTTC. It yields the protein CASSGYSSVQETQYF.